The 24 T cell receptor beta chains below were found in one sample sequenced in a study of blood T cell repertoires in COVID-19. Clones were sequenced by immunoSEQ multiplex PCR, and TCRdb holds only the in-frame ones, with some missing. The data show around 300,000 clones, 85% to 90% seen once. The specimen was peripheral blood. These receptors all come from a woman aged 50 to 60 with COVID-19, enrolled during active disease.

The chain combines TRBV29-1 with TRBJ2-6; D might be TRBD1 (5 bases). Germline CDR1 is SQVTM and CDR2 is ANQGSEA. V gave up 3 bases and J gave up 6 bases, with 18 bases separating them. The CDR3 is made up of 16 amino acids. The CDR3 DNA follows: TGCAGCGTTGAGAAGCCTGACAGTATTAAGGCCAACGTCCTGACTTTC. Protein product: CSVEKPDSIKANVLTF.

This clone has only one observation. This chain uses TRBV30 with TRBJ2-7; 9 bases are shared with TRBD1. This CDR3 spans 17 amino acids. V was pared by 4 bases and J by 4 bases, with 17 bases of the junction left unmatched. Germline loops: CDR1 GTSNPN, CDR2 SVGIG (reference sequence). In nucleotides, the CDR3 is TGTGCCTGGACCCCGGGACAGGGAAGGCGGGGCGGGTACGAGCAGTACTTC. Translated: CAWTPGQGRRGGYEQYF.

This clone showed up just once. The genes are TRBV6-5 and TRBJ1-6; TRBD1 agrees at 7 bases. V was pared by 5 bases and J by 7 bases, with 5 bases of the junction left unmatched. Germline V gene sequence: CDR1 MNHEY, CDR2 SVGAGI. The CDR3 contains 14 residues. The chain's CDR3 is CASSMGQSNSPLHF. The CDR3 bases are TGTGCCAGCAGTATGGGACAGAGCAATTCACCCCTCCACTTT.

The rearrangement links TRBV7-9 to TRBJ2-3, with D tentatively TRBD2 (6 bases). The CDR3 consists of 14 residues. Germline V gene data show CDR1 as SEHNR and CDR2 as FQNEAQ (reference sequence). V lost 5 bases and J lost 2, with 11 bases in between. CDR3 region: CASSAPLATDTQYF. The CDR3 nucleotides are TGTGCCAGCAGCGCCCCACTAGCCACAGATACGCAGTATTTT.

The gene calls are TRBV3-1 (or the pseudogene TRBV3-2) and TRBJ2-1, with TRBD2 matching 14 bases. V was pared by 2 bases and J by 2 bases, with 8 bases of the junction left unmatched. The germline V gene encodes CDR1 LGHDT and CDR2 YNNKEL (reference sequence). The CDR3 has 19 residues. The CDR3 reads CASSQTAGTSGRAYNEQFF. In DNA form, the CDR3 reads TGTGCCAGCAGCCAAACCGCCGGGACTAGCGGGAGAGCCTACAATGAGCAGTTCTTC.

This clone appeared a single time. The chain couples TRBV3-1 (or the pseudogene TRBV3-2) to TRBJ1-1, with 8 nucleotides matching TRBD1. The ends lost 4 bases at V and 3 bases at J; junction bases unmatched: 4. The CDR3 has 14 amino acids. Germline-derived CDR1 and CDR2 are LGHDT and YNNKEL (reference sequence). In DNA form, the CDR3 reads TGTGCCAGCAGCCGGTCGACAGGGGACACTGAAGCTTTCTTT. As protein: CASSRSTGDTEAFF.

V is TRBV30 and J is TRBJ1-3; D uncertain. CDR1 and CDR2 (germline): GTSNPN, SVGIG (reference sequence). The CDR3 covers 13 residues. V lost 0 bases and J lost 4, with 7 bases in between. CDR3 DNA sequence: TGTGCCTGGAGTGTAACCGGGGGAAACACCATATATTTT. Its protein is CAWSVTGGNTIYF.

The chain has TRBV24-1 and TRBJ1-5; a possible D gene is TRBD1 (6 bases). V lost 4 bases, J lost 4 bases, and 7 bases lay in between. Germline loops: CDR1 KGHDR, CDR2 SFDVKD. This CDR3 is 13 amino acids long. CDR3 amino acids: CATSDTGNQPQHF. CDR3 sequence (DNA): TGTGCCACCAGTGACACAGGGAATCAGCCCCAGCATTTT.

The rearrangement uses TRBV21-1 and TRBJ1-2; the table names TRBD1, a call not compared with the DNA. TRBV21-1 is a known pseudogene. CDR3 length: 15 residues. The CDR3 nucleotides are TGTGCCAGCAGCAGACTAGACAGGGTCTACTATGGCTACACCTTC. Translated, it gives CASSRLDRVYYGYTF.

The V call is TRBV11-3, the J call TRBJ2-7; D is uncertain. The CDR3 sequence is 15 residues long. Per germline, CDR1 SGHNT and CDR2 YENEEA. V dropped 0 bases and J dropped 0 bases, with 9 bases sitting between them. The CDR3, as DNA: TGTGCCAGCAGCTTAGAGGCTAGAATCTCCTACGAGCAGTACTTC. As protein: CASSLEARISYEQYF.

This clone was seen a single time. This sequence joins TRBV6-4 and TRBJ2-4; TRBD1 matches 8 bases. This CDR3 contains 15 residues. Looked up from germline, CDR1 is MRHNA and CDR2 is SNTAGT. J was trimmed by 0 bases and V by 5 bases; bases with no gene match: 3. The chain's CDR3 is CASSWDRLAKNIQYF. Here the CDR3 DNA reads TGTGCCAGCAGTTGGGACAGGCTAGCCAAAAACATTCAGTACTTC.

V usage is TRBV5-1 and J usage is TRBJ2-2, with unresolved D. CDR3 length equals 15 residues. From germline, CDR1 is SGHRS and CDR2 YFSETQ. Trimming left V 0 bases short and J 0 bases short, with 6 bases between. The CDR3 DNA reads as TGCGCCAGCAGCTTGGCGTCCGCGAACACCGGGGAGCTGTTTTTT. This codes for CASSLASANTGELFF.

This clone was seen a few times. The V and J genes are TRBV7-9 and TRBJ2-1, with 8 bases identical to TRBD2. Germline CDR1 reads SEHNR; CDR2 reads FQNEAQ (reference sequence). The CDR3 is made up of 15 amino acids. V shed 6 bases, J shed 6 bases, and the junction held 10 bases outside the gene matches. The CDR3 loop is CASRPVAGHPNEQFF. CDR3 nucleotide sequence: TGTGCCAGCAGACCGGTAGCGGGACACCCCAATGAGCAGTTCTTC.

This chain connects TRBV29-1 to TRBJ1-2; TRBD1 matches 7 bases. Per germline, CDR1 SQVTM and CDR2 ANQGSEA. The CDR3 spans 12 residues. J lost 5 bases, V lost 8 bases, and 8 bases had no gene match. The chain's CDR3 is CSLEAGGYGYTF. DNA of the CDR3: TGCAGCCTAGAGGCAGGGGGGTATGGCTACACCTTC.

This chain links TRBV12-3 or TRBV12-4 with TRBJ2-7; a possible D gene is TRBD1 (5 bases). Trimming took 6 bases from V and 6 from J, leaving 12 bases between them. This CDR3 comprises 12 residues. CDR3 region: CASRQVGPEQYF. The DNA for the CDR3 is TGTGCCAGCAGACAGGTTGGACCCGAGCAGTACTTC.

The V and J genes are TRBV19 and TRBJ1-1; D may be TRBD1 (5 bases). This CDR3 is built from 12 residues. Germline-derived CDR1 and CDR2 are LNHDA and SQIVND (reference sequence). Between the trimmed V and J ends, which lost 1 base and 11 bases, there was a span of 11 bases. In nucleotides, the CDR3 is TGTGCCAGTAGTATAGGGCAGGGAAGGGCTTTCTTT. This gives the protein CASSIGQGRAFF.

For the CDR3, the DNA is TGTGCCACCAGTGACCTTACAGGGAACACAGATACGCAGTATTTT. It encodes CATSDLTGNTDTQYF. The J gene is TRBJ2-3, the V gene TRBV24-1, with a tentative D call TRBD1 (6 bases). CDR1 is KGHDR, CDR2 SFDVKD, per germline. The length of the CDR3 is 15 residues. With 4 bases removed from V and 2 bases from J, the gap between germline ends came to 12 bases.

The chain recombines TRBV6-6 with TRBJ2-7, with TRBD1 identical over 9 bases. The CDR3 is 16 amino acids. V lost 2 bases to trimming and J lost 3 bases; unmatched junction nucleotides: 8. The germline gives CDR1 MNHNY, CDR2 SVGAGI (reference sequence). The CDR3 sequence: CASSYMGQGEFYEQYF. In DNA form, the CDR3 reads TGTGCCAGCAGTTACATGGGACAGGGCGAATTCTACGAGCAGTACTTC.

On this clone: This sample also contains other DNA sequences that code for the same CDR3. This rearrangement joins TRBV5-1 to TRBJ2-7, with TRBD1 identical over 7 bases. CDR1 is SGHRS and CDR2 is YFSETQ in the germline V gene. After removal of 0 bases from V and 4 bases from J, the junction contained 4 bases not matched to a gene. This CDR3 region has 14 residues. CDR3 sequence: CASSLGQGSYEQYF. The CDR3 nucleotides are TGCGCCAGCAGCTTGGGACAGGGATCATACGAGCAGTACTTC.

The V call is TRBV19, the J call TRBJ2-7, with D possibly TRBD2 on 6 matching bases. Germline-derived CDR1 and CDR2 are LNHDA and SQIVND (reference sequence). The V end lost 3 bases, the J end lost 2 bases, and 14 bases lay between the germline ends. CDR3 length: 15 amino acids. The CDR3 sequence: CASSIPRGSAYEQYF. In DNA, the CDR3 is TGTGCCAGTAGTATCCCCCGGGGGTCAGCCTACGAGCAGTACTTC.

The CDR3 bases are TGTGCCAGTAGCCGAACTAACACTGAAGCTTTCTTT. Its protein product is CASSRTNTEAFF. The chain recombines TRBV19 with TRBJ1-1; D uncertain. V dropped 6 bases and J dropped 2 bases, with 7 bases sitting between them. The germline V gene has CDR1 LNHDA and CDR2 SQIVND (reference sequence). The CDR3 length is 12 residues.

This clone is a singleton in its sample. The chain uses TRBV5-1 and TRBJ2-5; 7 bases are shared with TRBD1. The V segment lost 4 bases and the J segment 0 bases; nucleotides outside the gene matches: 6. The CDR3 runs 15 residues. CDR1 and CDR2 (germline): SGHRS, YFSETQ. CDR3 in amino acids: CASSATGKNQETQYF. The CDR3 coding sequence is TGCGCCAGCAGCGCGACAGGGAAAAACCAAGAGACCCAGTACTTC.

The chain is built from TRBV28 and TRBJ1-1, with unresolved D. The V and J ends lost 1 base and 6 bases respectively, with 9 bases between them. The CDR3 has 13 amino acids. CDR1 is MDHEN and CDR2 is SYDVKM in the germline V gene. The CDR3 loop is CASSLFPGPEAFF. CDR3 nucleotides: TGTGCCAGCAGTTTATTCCCAGGCCCTGAAGCTTTCTTT. The full variable domain, its missing parts supplied by reference TRBV28 and TRBJ1-1, is DVKVTQSSRYLVKRTGEKVFLECVQDMDHENMFWYRQDPGLGLRLIYFSYDVKMKEKGDIPEGYSVSREKKERFSLILESASTNQTSMYLCASSLFPGPEAFFGQGTRLTVV.

This rearrangement joins TRBV30 to TRBJ1-2, with TRBD1 identical over 7 bases. V was clipped by 2 bases and J by 0 bases; unmatched bases: 9. The CDR3 totals 16 residues. Germline CDR1 GTSNPN, CDR2 SVGIG (reference sequence). CDR3 sequence (DNA): TGTGCCTGGAGTCTTTCAACCGGGACAGCTAACTATGGCTACACCTTC. Amino acid sequence: CAWSLSTGTANYGYTF. The variable domain in full, completed from reference TRBV30 and TRBJ1-2, reads SQTIHQWPATLVQPVGSPLSLECTVEGTSNPNLYWYRQAAGRGLQLLFYSVGIGQISSEVPQNLSASRPQDRQFILSSKKLLLSDSGFYLCAWSLSTGTANYGYTFGSGTRLTVV.